These 21 T cell receptor beta chains were all obtained from the same sample, sequenced in a study of T cell responses to AZD1222 COVID-19 vaccine. Here immunoSEQ multiplex PCR was the method, and the copy in TCRdb shows in-frame clones only, minus some. The sample consists of about 140,000 clones, about nine tenths of them appearing once. Sequencing used peripheral blood, obtained on day 0 of AZD1222 vaccination. The receptors were gathered from an adult in good health.

This clone was detected only once. V and J are TRBV28 and TRBJ2-2; 11 bases are shared with TRBD2. Germline loops: CDR1 MDHEN, CDR2 SYDVKM. Trimming removed 5 bases from V and 4 bases from J; junction bases left unmatched: 12. There are 18 residues in the CDR3. The CDR3 nucleotides are TGTGCCAGCAGTCCCGGGGTAGCGGGGGGGCCAATCACCGGGGAGCTGTTTTTT. This codes for CASSPGVAGGPITGELFF.

This chain connects TRBV5-4 to TRBJ1-2; D remains ambiguous. In germline, CDR1 is SGHNT, CDR2 YYREEE (reference sequence). Trimming stripped 0 bases from V and 4 bases from J, with 16 bases between. The CDR3 has 16 amino acids. The CDR3, as DNA: TGTGCCAGCAGCTTGGCTTTTGGTGTGGGCCTCTATGGCTACACCTTC. Protein product: CASSLAFGVGLYGYTF. The whole variable domain, remainder taken from reference TRBV5-4 and TRBJ1-2, is ETGVTQSPTHLIKTRGQQVTLRCSSQSGHNTVSWYQQALGQGPQFIFQYYREEENGRGNFPPRFSGLQFPNYSSELNVNALELDDSALYLCASSLAFGVGLYGYTFGSGTRLTVV.

The chain uses TRBV10-3 and TRBJ1-1; D not resolved. V was trimmed by 3 bases and J by 1 base, leaving 6 bases between them. CDR1 and CDR2 from the germline V gene are ENHRY and SYGVKD. CDR3 length equals 13 residues. CDR3 sequence: CAISEEGNTEAFF. The CDR3 DNA sequence: TGTGCCATCAGTGAAGAGGGGAACACTGAAGCTTTCTTT.

The chain employs TRBV19 and TRBJ1-4; D is perhaps TRBD1 (6 bases). Germline V lookup: CDR1 LNHDA, CDR2 SQIVND (reference sequence). This CDR3 contains 16 residues. V was cut by 7 bases and J by 0 bases, with 15 bases left in between. The CDR3: CASKGLNRATNEKLFF. The CDR3 bases are TGTGCCAGTAAAGGTTTAAACAGGGCAACTAATGAAAAACTGTTTTTT. The full variable domain, its missing parts supplied by reference TRBV19 and TRBJ1-4, is DGGITQSPKYLFRKEGQNVTLSCEQNLNHDAMYWYRQDPGQGLRLIYYSQIVNDFQKGDIAEGYSVSREKKESFPLTVTSAQKNPTAFYLCASKGLNRATNEKLFFGSGTQLSVL.

The chain is built from TRBV5-8 and TRBJ2-2, with D perhaps TRBD1 (7 bases). Germline-derived CDR1 and CDR2 are SGHTS and YDEGEE. This CDR3 contains 16 residues. Trimming removed 4 bases at V and 1 base at J, with 14 bases between. Written as DNA, the CDR3 is TGTGCCAGCAGCCAGCCGGGGGACAGGAACACCGGGGAGCTGTTTTTT. It specifies CASSQPGDRNTGELFF.

The CDR3 loop is CASSGWRDRGQSRYGYTF. The CDR3 bases are TGTGCCAGCAGCGGCTGGCGGGACAGGGGGCAATCAAGATATGGCTACACCTTC. The chain carries TRBV2 and TRBJ1-2, with 12 bases aligning to TRBD1. This CDR3 is built from 18 residues. The germline V gene has CDR1 SNHLY and CDR2 FYNNEI. V lost 6 bases, J lost 5 bases, and 16 bases stayed unmatched.

This sequence joins TRBV4-1 and TRBJ1-4, with unresolved D. The CDR3 covers 15 residues. Trimming pared 7 bases from V and 3 bases from J, leaving 15 bases between. Looked up from germline, CDR1 is MGHRA and CDR2 is YSYEKL. Here the CDR3 DNA reads TGCGCCAGCATGGGGTTCCTGACGGCTAATGAAAAACTGTTTTTT. Residues: CASMGFLTANEKLFF.

The rearrangement links TRBV15 to TRBJ1-2, with D perhaps matching TRBD1 (5 bases). V was cut by 0 bases and J by 7 bases, with 21 bases left in between. Germline V lookup: CDR1 LNHNV, CDR2 YYDKDF (reference sequence). CDR3 length: 17 amino acids. This CDR3 reads CATSREEGTFSGGGYTF. The CDR3 nucleotides are TGTGCCACCAGCAGAGAGGAGGGGACCTTTTCTGGGGGTGGCTACACCTTC. Complete variable domain (other parts from reference TRBV15 and TRBJ1-2): DAMVIQNPRYQVTQFGKPVTLSCSQTLNHNVMYWYQQKSSQAPKLLFHYYDKDFNNEADTPDNFQSRRPNTSFCFLDIRSPGLGDTAMYLCATSREEGTFSGGGYTFGSGTRLTVV.

The chain links TRBV7-9 to TRBJ1-2; D call uncertain. This CDR3 has 15 amino acids. V was trimmed by 1 base and J by 4 bases, leaving 13 bases between them. Germline loops: CDR1 SEHNR, CDR2 FQNEAQ (reference sequence). As DNA, the CDR3 is TGTGCCAGCAGCTTAGGCGCCGGGGTTTTCTATGGCTACACCTTC. Encoded protein: CASSLGAGVFYGYTF.

The chain recombines TRBV19 with TRBJ1-2; the D gene is possibly TRBD1 (5 bases). The V end was cut by 8 bases, the J end by 0 bases, with 13 bases between. Per germline, CDR1 LNHDA and CDR2 SQIVND (reference sequence). The length of the CDR3 is 14 residues. DNA of the CDR3: TGTGCCAGTGTCGGGGACCGGGCTAACTATGGCTACACCTTC. It specifies CASVGDRANYGYTF.

The chain has TRBV5-1 and TRBJ1-6; D may be TRBD1 (5 bases). Germline V lookup: CDR1 SGHRS, CDR2 YFSETQ. The V gene lost 0 bases and the J gene lost 10 bases, with 14 bases spanning the gap. The CDR3 has 15 residues. The CDR3 spells CASSLGGGERSPLHF. DNA for the CDR3: TGCGCCAGCAGCTTGGGAGGAGGGGAGCGGTCACCCCTCCACTTT.

The V and J genes are TRBV6-4 and TRBJ1-1; D perhaps matches TRBD1 (6 bases). This CDR3 has 16 amino acids. The germline gives CDR1 MRHNA, CDR2 SNTAGT. V dropped 7 bases and J dropped 1 base, with 19 bases sitting between them. CDR3 DNA: TGTGCCAGCAAACCCCAGGGCGCGACAGGGAACACTGAAGCTTTCTTT. It is translated as CASKPQGATGNTEAFF.

This chain uses TRBV15 with TRBJ2-7, with D possibly matching TRBD1 (6 bases). CDR1 and CDR2 (germline): LNHNV, YYDKDF (reference sequence). This CDR3 contains 18 residues. With 3 bases removed from V and 0 bases from J, the gap between germline ends came to 21 bases. In nucleotides, the CDR3 is TGTGCCACCAGCAGTAATATCCTTCGGACAGAACTCTCCTACGAGCAGTACTTC. Its protein product is CATSSNILRTELSYEQYF.

The V call is TRBV18, the J call TRBJ2-5; 11 bases fit TRBD2. J gave up 5 bases and V 4 bases, and 9 bases lay outside the gene matches. The CDR3 has 16 residues. Germline-derived CDR1 and CDR2 are KGHSH and LQKENI. In nucleotides, the CDR3 is TGTGCCAGCTCACTCCGACTAGCGGGGAATGGGGAGACCCAGTACTTC. Protein: CASSLRLAGNGETQYF.

The chain recombines TRBV6-2 or TRBV6-3 with TRBJ2-7; D possibly corresponds to TRBD1 (6 bases). The germline V gene encodes CDR1 MNHEY and CDR2 SVGEGT. Trimming took off 2 bases at V and 5 bases at J, with 13 bases between the two ends. CDR3 size: 14 residues. The chain's CDR3 is CASSYTGKSHEQYF. The DNA for the CDR3 is TGTGCCAGCAGTTACACAGGGAAATCCCACGAGCAGTACTTC.

The rearrangement joins TRBV6-5 to TRBJ2-7, with D perhaps given as TRBD1 or TRBD2 (6 bases each). This CDR3 comprises 15 residues. Germline V gene data show CDR1 as MNHEY and CDR2 as SVGAGI. The ends were cut back, 0 bases at V and 3 bases at J, with 12 bases in the middle. This CDR3 reads CASSYSRGASYEQYF. In nucleotides, the CDR3 is TGTGCCAGCAGTTACTCGAGGGGGGCGAGCTACGAGCAGTACTTC.

The chain links TRBV19 to TRBJ1-1; D not resolved. The CDR3 contains 13 residues. Germline V gene data show CDR1 as LNHDA and CDR2 as SQIVND (reference sequence). Deletions cut 8 bases from V and 3 bases from J, with 13 bases between. The CDR3 region is CASRPGQHTEAFF. The CDR3 nucleotides are TGTGCCAGTCGTCCCGGGCAGCACACTGAAGCTTTCTTT. Complete variable domain (other parts from reference TRBV19 and TRBJ1-1): DGGITQSPKYLFRKEGQNVTLSCEQNLNHDAMYWYRQDPGQGLRLIYYSQIVNDFQKGDIAEGYSVSREKKESFPLTVTSAQKNPTAFYLCASRPGQHTEAFFGQGTRLTVV.

The rearrangement joins TRBV7-9 to TRBJ2-7; possible D gene TRBD2, 7 bases. V lost 1 base and J lost 0, with 13 bases in between. Germline CDR1 reads SEHNR; CDR2 reads FQNEAQ (reference sequence). This CDR3 is 16 amino acids long. CDR3 sequence: CASSLVLGGHSYEQYF. CDR3 DNA sequence: TGTGCCAGCAGCTTAGTACTGGGGGGGCACTCCTACGAGCAGTACTTC.

The V call is TRBV19, the J call TRBJ2-5, with 12 bases fitting TRBD2. Per germline, CDR1 LNHDA and CDR2 SQIVND (reference sequence). The CDR3 totals 16 residues. J was trimmed by 5 bases and V by 5 bases; bases with no gene match: 9. Here the CDR3 reads CASSFGLAGRGETQYF. In nucleotides, the CDR3 is TGTGCCAGTAGTTTCGGACTAGCGGGACGGGGGGAGACCCAGTACTTC.

V and J are TRBV5-1 and TRBJ2-3; 12 bases map to TRBD2. This CDR3 is 15 amino acids long. Germline V gives CDR1 SGHRS, CDR2 YFSETQ. V dropped 0 bases and J dropped 6; count of bases not matched to a gene: 2. The CDR3 loop reads CASSLGLAGADTQYF. CDR3 coding DNA: TGCGCCAGCAGCTTGGGACTAGCGGGAGCCGATACGCAGTATTTT.

J is TRBJ2-7 and V is TRBV27; D ambiguous. Trimming removed 8 bases at V and 0 bases at J, with 14 bases between. Germline CDR1 and CDR2: MNHEY and SMNVEV (reference sequence). This CDR3 comprises 14 residues. The CDR3 spells CASRYYESSYEQYF. The CDR3, as DNA: TGTGCCAGCCGCTATTATGAAAGCTCCTACGAGCAGTACTTC.